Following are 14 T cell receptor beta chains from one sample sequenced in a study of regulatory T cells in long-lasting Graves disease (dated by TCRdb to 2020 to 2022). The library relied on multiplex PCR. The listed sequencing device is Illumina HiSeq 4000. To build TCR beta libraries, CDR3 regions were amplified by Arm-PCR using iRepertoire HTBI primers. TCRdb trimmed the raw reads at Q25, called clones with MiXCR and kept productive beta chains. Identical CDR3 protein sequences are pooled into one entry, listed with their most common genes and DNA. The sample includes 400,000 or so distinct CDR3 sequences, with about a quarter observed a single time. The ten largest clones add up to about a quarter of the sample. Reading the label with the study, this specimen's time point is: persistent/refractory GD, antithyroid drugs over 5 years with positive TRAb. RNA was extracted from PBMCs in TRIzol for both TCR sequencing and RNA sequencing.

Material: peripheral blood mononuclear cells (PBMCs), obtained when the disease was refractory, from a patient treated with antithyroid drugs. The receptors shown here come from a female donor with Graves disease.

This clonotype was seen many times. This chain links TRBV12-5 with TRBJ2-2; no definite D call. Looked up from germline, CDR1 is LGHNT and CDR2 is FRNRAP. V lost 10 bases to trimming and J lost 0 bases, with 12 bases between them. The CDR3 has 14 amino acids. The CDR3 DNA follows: TGTGCTACTCAGGTGGGGACGAACACCGGGGAGCTGTTTTTT. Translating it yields CATQVGTNTGELFF.

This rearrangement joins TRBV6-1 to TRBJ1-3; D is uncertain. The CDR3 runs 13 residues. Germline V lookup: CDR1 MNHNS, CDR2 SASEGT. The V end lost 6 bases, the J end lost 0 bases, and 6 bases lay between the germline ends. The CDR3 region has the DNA TGTGCCAGCAGGCAGCACTCTGGAAACACCATATATTTT. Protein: CASRQHSGNTIYF.

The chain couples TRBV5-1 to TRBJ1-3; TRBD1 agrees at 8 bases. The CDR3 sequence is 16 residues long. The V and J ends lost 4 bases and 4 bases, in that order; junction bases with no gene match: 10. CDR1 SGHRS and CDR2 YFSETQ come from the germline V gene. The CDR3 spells CASSTTWTGTGNTIYF. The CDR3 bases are TGCGCCAGCAGCACCACTTGGACAGGGACCGGAAACACCATATATTTT.

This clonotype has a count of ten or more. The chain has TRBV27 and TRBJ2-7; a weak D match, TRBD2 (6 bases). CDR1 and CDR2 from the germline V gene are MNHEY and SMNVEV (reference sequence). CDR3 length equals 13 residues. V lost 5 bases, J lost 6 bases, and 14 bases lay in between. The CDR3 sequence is CASSPLLGGEQYF. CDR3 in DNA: TGTGCCAGCAGTCCTCTTCTGGGGGGCGAGCAGTACTTC.

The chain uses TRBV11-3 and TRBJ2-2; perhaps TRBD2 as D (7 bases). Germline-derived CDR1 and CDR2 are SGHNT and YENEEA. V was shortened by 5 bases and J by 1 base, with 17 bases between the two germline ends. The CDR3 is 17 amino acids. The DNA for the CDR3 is TGTGCCAGCAGCCCAGATGGGCGGGGGCAGAACACCGGGGAGCTGTTTTTT. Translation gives CASSPDGRGQNTGELFF.

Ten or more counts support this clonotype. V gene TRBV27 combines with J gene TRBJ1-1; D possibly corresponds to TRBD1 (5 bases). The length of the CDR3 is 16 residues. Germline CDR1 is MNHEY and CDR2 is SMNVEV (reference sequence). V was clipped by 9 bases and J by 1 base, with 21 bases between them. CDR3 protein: CASSSYGAGQNTEAFF. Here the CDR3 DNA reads TGTGCCAGTTCGTCGTACGGGGCAGGCCAGAACACTGAAGCTTTCTTT.

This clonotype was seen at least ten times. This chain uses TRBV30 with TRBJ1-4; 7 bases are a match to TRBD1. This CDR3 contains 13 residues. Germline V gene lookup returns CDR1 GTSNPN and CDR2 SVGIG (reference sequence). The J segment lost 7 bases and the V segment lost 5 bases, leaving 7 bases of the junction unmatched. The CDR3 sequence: CAWGDGTVEKLFF. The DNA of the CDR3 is TGTGCCTGGGGAGATGGGACAGTTGAAAAACTGTTTTTT.

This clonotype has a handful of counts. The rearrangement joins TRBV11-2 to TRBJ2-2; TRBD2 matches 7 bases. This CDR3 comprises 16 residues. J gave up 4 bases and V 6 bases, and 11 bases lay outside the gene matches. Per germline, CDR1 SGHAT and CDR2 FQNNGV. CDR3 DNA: TGTGCCAGCAGACGTACTAGCGTGAGGGCCACCGGGGAGCTGTTTTTT. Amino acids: CASRRTSVRATGELFF.

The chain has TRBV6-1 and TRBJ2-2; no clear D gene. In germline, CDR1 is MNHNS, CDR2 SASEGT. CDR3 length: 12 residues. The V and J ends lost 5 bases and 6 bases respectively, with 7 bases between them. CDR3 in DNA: TGTGCCAGCAGTCCACCGGCCGGGGAGCTGTTTTTT. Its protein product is CASSPPAGELFF.

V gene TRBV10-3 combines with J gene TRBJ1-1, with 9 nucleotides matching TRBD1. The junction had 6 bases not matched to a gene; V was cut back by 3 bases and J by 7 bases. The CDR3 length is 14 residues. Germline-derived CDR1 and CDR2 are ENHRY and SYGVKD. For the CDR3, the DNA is TGTGCCATCAGTGAACGGGACAGGGTCGGTGAAGCTTTCTTT. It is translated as CAISERDRVGEAFF.

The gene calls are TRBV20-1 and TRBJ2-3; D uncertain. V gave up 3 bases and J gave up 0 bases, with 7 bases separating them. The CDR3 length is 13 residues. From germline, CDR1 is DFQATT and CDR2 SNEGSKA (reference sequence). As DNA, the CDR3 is TGCAGTGCTAGTCAAGGGAGCACAGATACGCAGTATTTT. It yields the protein CSASQGSTDTQYF.

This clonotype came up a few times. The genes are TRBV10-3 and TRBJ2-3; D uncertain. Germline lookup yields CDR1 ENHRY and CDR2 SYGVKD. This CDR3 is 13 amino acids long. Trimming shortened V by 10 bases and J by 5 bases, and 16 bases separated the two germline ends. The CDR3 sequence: CATSSGSGDTQYF. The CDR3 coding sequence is TGTGCCACAAGTTCAGGATCAGGAGATACGCAGTATTTT.

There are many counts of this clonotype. CDR3 DNA: TGTGCCAGCAGGACTCAGGTCGGAGAGACCCAGTACTTC. Translation gives CASRTQVGETQYF. The chain employs TRBV28 and TRBJ2-5, with unresolved D. This CDR3 has 13 amino acids. Germline V lookup: CDR1 MDHEN, CDR2 SYDVKM. V was clipped by 6 bases and J by 4 bases, with 12 bases between them.

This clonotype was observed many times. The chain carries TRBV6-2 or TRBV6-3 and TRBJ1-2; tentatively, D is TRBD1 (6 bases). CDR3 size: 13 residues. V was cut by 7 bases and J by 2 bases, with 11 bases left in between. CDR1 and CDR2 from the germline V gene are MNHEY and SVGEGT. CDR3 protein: CASTPTGNYGYTF. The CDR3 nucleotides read TGTGCCAGCACCCCCACAGGGAACTATGGCTACACCTTC.